The entry that follows covers one T cell receptor (beta chain) sequence. V lost 8 bases to trimming and J lost 4 bases; unmatched junction nucleotides: 5. The CDR3 is made up of 13 amino acids. This specimen belongs to a study of blood T cell repertoires in COVID-19. Background on the study: Whether acute or convalescent, the COVID-19 samples came from the United States, Italy and Spain. PBMCs, B-cell-depleted T cells, or T cells provided the cDNA or gDNA that made up the material.

Seattle patient enrollment occurred during active infection, with longitudinal follow-up thereafter. In the authors' workflow: Nucleated cell number was recorded as an estimate derived from reference gene primer amplification. TCRdb keeps only in-frame clones here, not all; method: immunoSEQ multiplex PCR. D and trimming were read from the DNA, whereas the V and J calls and clone size are those reported in that table. The table lists about 530,000 clones, around 90% of them singletons. The source material was peripheral blood. V gene TRBV12-3 or TRBV12-4 combines with J gene TRBJ2-3, with 8 bases lining up with TRBD1. This clonotype was obtained from a woman aged 50 to 60 with COVID-19, enrolled during active disease. The CDR3 DNA reads TGTGCCAGCCGGGGACAGGTGGCAGATACGCAGTATTTT. Protein: CASRGQVADTQYF.